This T cell receptor (beta chain) originates from a study of beta chain features in type 1 diabetes. Trimming removed 4 bases from V and 2 bases from J; junction bases left unmatched: 3. This CDR3 comprises 15 residues. Germline values: CDR1 SGHRS, CDR2 YFSETQ. This clone was counted a few times. The authors reverse transcribed all of the isolated RNA, so sequencing captured expressed TCRB transcripts. Assay: immunoSEQ multiplex PCR; the TCRdb copy retains only in-frame clones and omits some. The sample lists roughly 310,000 clones, 11% occurring once. The source is a woman aged 25 to 39 in good health. The rearrangement links TRBV5-1 to TRBJ2-6; TRBD1 matches 7 bases. Sequenced material: naive CD4+ T cells from blood. In DNA form, the CDR3 reads TGCGCCAGCAGCGACCAGGGGGCTGGGGCCAACGTCCTGACTTTC. Protein: CASSDQGAGANVLTF.